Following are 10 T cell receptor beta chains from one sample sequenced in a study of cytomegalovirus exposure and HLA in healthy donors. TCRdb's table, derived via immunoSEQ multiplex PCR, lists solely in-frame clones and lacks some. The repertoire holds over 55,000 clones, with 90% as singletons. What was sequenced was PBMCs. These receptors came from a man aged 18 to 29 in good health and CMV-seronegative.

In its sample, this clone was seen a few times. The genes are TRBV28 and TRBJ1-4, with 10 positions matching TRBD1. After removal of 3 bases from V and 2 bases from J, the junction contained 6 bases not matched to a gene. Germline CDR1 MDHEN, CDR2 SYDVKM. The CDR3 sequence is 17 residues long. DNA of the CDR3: TGTGCCAGCAGTTTTCGGGGACAGGGGTTGACTAATGAAAAACTGTTTTTT. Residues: CASSFRGQGLTNEKLFF.

Here the CDR3 reads CASSLLGGSYNEQFF. CDR3 DNA: TGTGCCAGCAGCCTCCTCGGGGGTTCATACAATGAGCAGTTCTTC. The chain couples TRBV11-2 to TRBJ2-1; perhaps TRBD2 as D (6 bases). CDR3 length: 15 amino acids. Germline CDR1 SGHAT, CDR2 FQNNGV. Trimming removed 5 bases at V and 4 bases at J, with 15 bases between.

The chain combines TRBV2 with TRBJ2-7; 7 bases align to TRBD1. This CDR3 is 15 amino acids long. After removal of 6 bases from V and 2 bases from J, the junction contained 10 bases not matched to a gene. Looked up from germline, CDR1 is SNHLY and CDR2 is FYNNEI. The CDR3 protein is CASRANRGGTYEQYF. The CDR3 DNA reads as TGTGCCAGCAGGGCTAACAGGGGTGGGACCTACGAGCAGTACTTC.

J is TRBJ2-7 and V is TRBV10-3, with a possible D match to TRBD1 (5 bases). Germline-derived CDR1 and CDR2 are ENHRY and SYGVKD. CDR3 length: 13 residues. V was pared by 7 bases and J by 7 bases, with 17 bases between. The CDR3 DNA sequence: TGTGCCATCAATAGTAACCCCAGGGATGAGCAGTACTTC. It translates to CAINSNPRDEQYF.

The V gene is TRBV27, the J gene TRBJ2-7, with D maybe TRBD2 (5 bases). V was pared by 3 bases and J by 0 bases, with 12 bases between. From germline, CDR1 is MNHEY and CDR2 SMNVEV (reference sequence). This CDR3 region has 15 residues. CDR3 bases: TGTGCCAGCAGTTTTACGGGGAGCAGCTCCTACGAGCAGTACTTC. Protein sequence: CASSFTGSSSYEQYF.

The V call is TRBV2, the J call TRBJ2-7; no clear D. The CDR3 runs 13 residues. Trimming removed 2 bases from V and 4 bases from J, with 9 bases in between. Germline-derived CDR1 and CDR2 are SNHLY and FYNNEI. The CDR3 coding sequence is TGTGCCAGCAGTGAAATCCCAGGTTACGAGCAGTACTTC. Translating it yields CASSEIPGYEQYF.

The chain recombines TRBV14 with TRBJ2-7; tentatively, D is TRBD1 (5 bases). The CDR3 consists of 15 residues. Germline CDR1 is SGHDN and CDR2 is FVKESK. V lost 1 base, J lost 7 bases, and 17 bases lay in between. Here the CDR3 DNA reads TGTGCCAGCAGCCAAGGGAAACAGGTCCCAGAAGAGCAGTACTTC. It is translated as CASSQGKQVPEEQYF.

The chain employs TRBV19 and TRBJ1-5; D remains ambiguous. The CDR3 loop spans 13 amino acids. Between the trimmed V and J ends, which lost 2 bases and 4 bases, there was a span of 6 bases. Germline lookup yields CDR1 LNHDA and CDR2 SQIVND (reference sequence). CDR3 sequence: CASSILVNQPQHF. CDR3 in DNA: TGTGCCAGTAGTATACTTGTAAATCAGCCCCAGCATTTT.

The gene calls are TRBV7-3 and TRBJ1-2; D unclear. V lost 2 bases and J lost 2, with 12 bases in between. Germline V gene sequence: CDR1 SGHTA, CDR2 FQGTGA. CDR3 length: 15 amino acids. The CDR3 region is CASSLDPAGNYGYTF. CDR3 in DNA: TGTGCCAGCAGCTTAGATCCGGCAGGCAACTATGGCTACACCTTC.

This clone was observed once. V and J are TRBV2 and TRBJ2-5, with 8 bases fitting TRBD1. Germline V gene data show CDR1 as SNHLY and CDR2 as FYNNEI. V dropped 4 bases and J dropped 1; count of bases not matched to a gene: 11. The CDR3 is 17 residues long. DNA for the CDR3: TGTGCCAGCAGTGGGGACGAGGACAGGGCAAGCCAAGAGACCCAGTACTTC. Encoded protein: CASSGDEDRASQETQYF.